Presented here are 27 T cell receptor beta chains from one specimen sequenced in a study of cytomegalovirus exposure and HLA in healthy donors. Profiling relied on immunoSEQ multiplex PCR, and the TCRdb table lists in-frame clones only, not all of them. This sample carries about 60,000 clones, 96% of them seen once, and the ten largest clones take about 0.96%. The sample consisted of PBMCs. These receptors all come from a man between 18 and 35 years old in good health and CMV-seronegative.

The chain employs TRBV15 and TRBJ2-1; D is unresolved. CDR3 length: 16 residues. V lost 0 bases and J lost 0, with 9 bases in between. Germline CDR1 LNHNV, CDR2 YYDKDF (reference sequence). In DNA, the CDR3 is TGTGCCACCAGCAGAGATCCTGTGAGCTCCTACAATGAGCAGTTCTTC. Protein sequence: CATSRDPVSSYNEQFF.

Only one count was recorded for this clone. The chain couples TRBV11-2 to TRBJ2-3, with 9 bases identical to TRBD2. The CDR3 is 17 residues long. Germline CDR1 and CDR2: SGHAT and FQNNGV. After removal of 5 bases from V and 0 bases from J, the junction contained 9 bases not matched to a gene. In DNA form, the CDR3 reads TGTGCCAGCAGCCGCAAGGTAGCGGGAGCAAGCACAGATACGCAGTATTTT. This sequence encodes CASSRKVAGASTDTQYF.

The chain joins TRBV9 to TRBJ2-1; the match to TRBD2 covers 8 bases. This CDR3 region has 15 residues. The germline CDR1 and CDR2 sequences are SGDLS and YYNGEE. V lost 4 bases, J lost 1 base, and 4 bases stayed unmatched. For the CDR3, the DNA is TGTGCCAGCAGCATTAGCGGGAAATCCTACAATGAGCAGTTCTTC. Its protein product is CASSISGKSYNEQFF. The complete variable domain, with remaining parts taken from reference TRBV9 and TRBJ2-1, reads DSGVTQTPKHLITATGQRVTLRCSPRSGDLSVYWYQQSLDQGLQFLIQYYNGEERAKGNILERFSAQQFPDLHSELNLSSLELGDSALYFCASSISGKSYNEQFFGPGTRLTVL.

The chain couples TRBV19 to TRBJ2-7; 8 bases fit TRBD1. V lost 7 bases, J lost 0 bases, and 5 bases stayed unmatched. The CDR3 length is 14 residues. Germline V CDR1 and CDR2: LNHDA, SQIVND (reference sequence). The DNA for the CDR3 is TGTGCCAGTAATCCGGGACAGGACTCCTACGAGCAGTACTTC. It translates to CASNPGQDSYEQYF.

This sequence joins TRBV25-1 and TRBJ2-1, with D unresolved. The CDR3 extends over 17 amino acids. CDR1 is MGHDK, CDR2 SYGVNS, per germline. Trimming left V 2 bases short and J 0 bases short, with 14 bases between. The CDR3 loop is CASSEPPGPSSYNEQFF. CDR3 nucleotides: TGTGCCAGCAGTGAACCCCCAGGCCCGAGCTCCTACAATGAGCAGTTCTTC.

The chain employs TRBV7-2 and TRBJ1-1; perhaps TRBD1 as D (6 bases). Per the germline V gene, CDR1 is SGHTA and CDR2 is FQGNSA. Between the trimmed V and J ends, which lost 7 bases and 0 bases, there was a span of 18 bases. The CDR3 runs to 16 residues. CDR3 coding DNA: TGTGCCAGCAACCAGCTCGAAGGACAGCTGAACACTGAAGCTTTCTTT. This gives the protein CASNQLEGQLNTEAFF.

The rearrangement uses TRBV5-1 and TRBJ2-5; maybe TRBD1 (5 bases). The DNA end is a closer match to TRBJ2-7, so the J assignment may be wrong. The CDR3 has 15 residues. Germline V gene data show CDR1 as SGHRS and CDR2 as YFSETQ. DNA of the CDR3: TGCGCCAGCAGGATTTCATTTGGGGCGTCCTACGAGCAGTACTTC. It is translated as CASRISFGASYEQYF.

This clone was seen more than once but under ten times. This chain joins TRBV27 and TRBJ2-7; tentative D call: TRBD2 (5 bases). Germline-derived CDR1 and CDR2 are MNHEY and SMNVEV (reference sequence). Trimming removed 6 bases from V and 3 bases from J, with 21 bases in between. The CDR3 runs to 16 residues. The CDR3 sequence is CASSTRPPGSVYEQYF. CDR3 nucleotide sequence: TGTGCCAGCAGCACCCGCCCCCCGGGTAGCGTCTACGAGCAGTACTTC.

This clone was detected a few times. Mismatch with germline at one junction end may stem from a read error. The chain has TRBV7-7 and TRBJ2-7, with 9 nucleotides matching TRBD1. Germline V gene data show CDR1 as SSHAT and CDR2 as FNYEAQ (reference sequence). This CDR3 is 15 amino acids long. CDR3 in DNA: TGTGCTAGCAGCTTAGGACAGGGGTTCTCCTACGAGCAGTACTTC. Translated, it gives CASSLGQGFSYEQYF. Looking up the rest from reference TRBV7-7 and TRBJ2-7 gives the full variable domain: GAGVSQSPRYKVTKRGQDVTLRCDPISSHATLYWYQQALGQGPEFLTYFNYEAQPDKSGLPSDRFSAERPEGSISTLTIQRTEQRDSAMYRCASSLGQGFSYEQYFGPGTRLTVT.

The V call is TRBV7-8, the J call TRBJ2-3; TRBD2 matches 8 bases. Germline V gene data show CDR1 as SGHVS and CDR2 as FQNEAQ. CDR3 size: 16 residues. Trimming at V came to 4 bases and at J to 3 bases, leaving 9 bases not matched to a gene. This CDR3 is CASSSAGRASTDTQYF. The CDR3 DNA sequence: TGTGCCAGCAGCTCGGCCGGGAGGGCCAGTACAGATACGCAGTATTTT.

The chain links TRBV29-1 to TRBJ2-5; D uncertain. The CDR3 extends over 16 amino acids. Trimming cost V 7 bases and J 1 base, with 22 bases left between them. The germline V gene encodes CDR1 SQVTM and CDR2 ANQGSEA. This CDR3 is CSGELIHDAFQETQYF. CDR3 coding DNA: TGCAGCGGCGAACTAATTCATGATGCCTTCCAAGAGACCCAGTACTTC.

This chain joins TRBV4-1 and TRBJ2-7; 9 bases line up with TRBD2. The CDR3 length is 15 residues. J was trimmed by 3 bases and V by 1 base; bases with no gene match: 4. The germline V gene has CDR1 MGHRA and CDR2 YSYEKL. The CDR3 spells CASSQGLAANYEQYF. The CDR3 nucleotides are TGCGCCAGCAGCCAAGGACTAGCGGCTAACTACGAGCAGTACTTC.

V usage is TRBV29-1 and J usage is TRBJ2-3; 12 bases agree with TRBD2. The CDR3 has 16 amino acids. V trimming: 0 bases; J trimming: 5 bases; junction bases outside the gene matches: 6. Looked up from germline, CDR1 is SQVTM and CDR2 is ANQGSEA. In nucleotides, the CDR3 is TGCAGCGTTGAAGACCGACTAGCGGGAGTGGGAGATACGCAGTATTTT. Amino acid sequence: CSVEDRLAGVGDTQYF.

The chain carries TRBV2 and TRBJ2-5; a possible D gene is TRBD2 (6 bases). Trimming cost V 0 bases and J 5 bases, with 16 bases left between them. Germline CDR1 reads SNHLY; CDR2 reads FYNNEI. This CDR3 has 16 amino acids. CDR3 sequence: CASSEAGGGETETQYF. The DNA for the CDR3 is TGTGCCAGCAGTGAAGCCGGGGGAGGAGAGACGGAGACCCAGTACTTC.

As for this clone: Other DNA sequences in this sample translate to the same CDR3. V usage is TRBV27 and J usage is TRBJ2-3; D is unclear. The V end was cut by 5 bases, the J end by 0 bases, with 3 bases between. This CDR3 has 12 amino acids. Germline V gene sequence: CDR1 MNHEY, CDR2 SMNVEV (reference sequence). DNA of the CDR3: TGTGCCAGCAGTCCTAGCACAGATACGCAGTATTTT. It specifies CASSPSTDTQYF.

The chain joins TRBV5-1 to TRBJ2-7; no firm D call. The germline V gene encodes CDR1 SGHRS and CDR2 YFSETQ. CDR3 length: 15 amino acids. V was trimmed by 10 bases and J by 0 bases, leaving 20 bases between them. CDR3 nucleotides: TGCGCCCCAAGCTTGGATACGGTGAGCTCCTACGAGCAGTACTTC. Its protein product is CAPSLDTVSSYEQYF. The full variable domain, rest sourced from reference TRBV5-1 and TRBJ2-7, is KAGVTQTPRYLIKTRGQQVTLSCSPISGHRSVSWYQQTPGQGLQFLFEYFSETQRNKGNFPGRFSGRQFSNSRSEMNVSTLELGDSALYLCAPSLDTVSSYEQYFGPGTRLTVT.

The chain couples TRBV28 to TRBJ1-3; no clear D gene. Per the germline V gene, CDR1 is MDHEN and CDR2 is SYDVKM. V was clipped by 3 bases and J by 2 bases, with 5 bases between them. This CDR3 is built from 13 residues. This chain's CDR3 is CASSLATGNTIYF. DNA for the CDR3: TGTGCCAGCAGTTTGGCAACTGGAAACACCATATATTTT. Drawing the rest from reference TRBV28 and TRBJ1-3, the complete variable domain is DVKVTQSSRYLVKRTGEKVFLECVQDMDHENMFWYRQDPGLGLRLIYFSYDVKMKEKGDIPEGYSVSREKKERFSLILESASTNQTSMYLCASSLATGNTIYFGEGSWLTVV.

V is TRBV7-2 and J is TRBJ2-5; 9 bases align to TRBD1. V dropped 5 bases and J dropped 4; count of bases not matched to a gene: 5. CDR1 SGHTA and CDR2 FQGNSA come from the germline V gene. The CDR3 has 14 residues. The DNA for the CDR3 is TGTGCCAGCAGCCAACCGGGACAGGGAGAGACCCAGTACTTC. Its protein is CASSQPGQGETQYF.

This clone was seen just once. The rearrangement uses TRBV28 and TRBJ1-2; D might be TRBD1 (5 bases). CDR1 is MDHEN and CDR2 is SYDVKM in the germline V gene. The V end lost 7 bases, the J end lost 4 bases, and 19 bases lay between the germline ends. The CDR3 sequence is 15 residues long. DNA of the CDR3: TGTGCCAGCATCCAGGGCAGGGAAACGGGCTATGGCTACACCTTC. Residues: CASIQGRETGYGYTF.

CDR3 protein: CASSKTSGSYNEQFF. CDR3 DNA: TGTGCCAGCAGCAAAACTAGCGGCTCCTACAATGAGCAGTTCTTC. The V and J genes are TRBV7-6 and TRBJ2-1; 8 bases fit TRBD2. The V gene end was trimmed by 5 bases and the J gene end by 0 bases; junction bases not matched to a gene: 3. This CDR3 has 15 residues. In germline, CDR1 is SGHVS, CDR2 FNYEAQ.

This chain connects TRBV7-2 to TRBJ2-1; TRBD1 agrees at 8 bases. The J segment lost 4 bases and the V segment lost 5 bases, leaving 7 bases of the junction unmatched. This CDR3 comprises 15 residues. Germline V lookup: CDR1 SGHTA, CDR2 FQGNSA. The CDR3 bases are TGTGCCAGCAGCGCCGGACAGGGCGGGTACAATGAGCAGTTCTTC. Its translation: CASSAGQGGYNEQFF.

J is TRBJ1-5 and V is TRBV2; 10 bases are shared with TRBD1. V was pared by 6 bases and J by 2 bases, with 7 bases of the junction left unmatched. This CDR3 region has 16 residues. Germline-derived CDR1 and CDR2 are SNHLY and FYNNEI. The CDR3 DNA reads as TGTGCCAGCAGCCCGGGACAGGGGAATGGCAATCAGCCCCAGCATTTT. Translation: CASSPGQGNGNQPQHF.

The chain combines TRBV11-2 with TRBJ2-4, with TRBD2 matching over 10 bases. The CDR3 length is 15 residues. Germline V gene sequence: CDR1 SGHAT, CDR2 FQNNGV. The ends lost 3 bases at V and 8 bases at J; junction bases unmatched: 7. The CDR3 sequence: CASSFRAGGPHIQYF. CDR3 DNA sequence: TGTGCCAGCAGCTTCAGAGCGGGAGGGCCGCACATTCAGTACTTC.

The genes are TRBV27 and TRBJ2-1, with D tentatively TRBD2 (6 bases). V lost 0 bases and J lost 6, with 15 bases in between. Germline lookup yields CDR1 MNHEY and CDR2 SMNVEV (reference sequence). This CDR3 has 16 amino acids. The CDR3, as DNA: TGTGCCAGCAGTTTATCGGGGGGAGGATGGTCCAATGAGCAGTTCTTC. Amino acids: CASSLSGGGWSNEQFF.

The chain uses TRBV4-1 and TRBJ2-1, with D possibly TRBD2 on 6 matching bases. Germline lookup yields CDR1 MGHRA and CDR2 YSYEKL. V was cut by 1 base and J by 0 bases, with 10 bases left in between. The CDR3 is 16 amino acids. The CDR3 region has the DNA TGCGCCAGCAGCCAAGGGGACTCATTCTCCTACAATGAGCAGTTCTTC. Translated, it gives CASSQGDSFSYNEQFF.

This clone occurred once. DNA for the CDR3: TGTGCCAGCAGCTTCAGGGGCCAACCCGGACTAGCGGGCACAGATACGCAGTATTTT. This sequence encodes CASSFRGQPGLAGTDTQYF. The chain employs TRBV9 and TRBJ2-3, with 10 positions matching TRBD2. CDR3 size: 19 residues. Germline values: CDR1 SGDLS, CDR2 YYNGEE. Losses at the gene ends were 4 bases for V and 1 base for J; bases not matched to a gene: 15. The full variable domain, rest sourced from reference TRBV9 and TRBJ2-3, is DSGVTQTPKHLITATGQRVTLRCSPRSGDLSVYWYQQSLDQGLQFLIQYYNGEERAKGNILERFSAQQFPDLHSELNLSSLELGDSALYFCASSFRGQPGLAGTDTQYFGPGTRLTVL.

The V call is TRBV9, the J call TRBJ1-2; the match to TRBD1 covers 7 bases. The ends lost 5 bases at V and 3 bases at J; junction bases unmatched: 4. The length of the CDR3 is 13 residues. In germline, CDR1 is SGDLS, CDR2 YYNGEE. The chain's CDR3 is CASRTQGDYGYTF. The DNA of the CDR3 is TGTGCCAGCAGGACTCAGGGGGACTATGGCTACACCTTC.